These 9 T cell receptor beta chains were all obtained from the same sample, sequenced in a study of identical twins. TCRdb re-derived calls from the 5' RACE reads in MiXCR, one entry per CDR3 protein. In the table there are about 240,000 distinct CDR3 sequences, under 12% of which are singletons. The specimen was memory T cells sorted from blood. Receptors originate from a man aged 50 to 59 in good health.

This clonotype was observed a handful of times. J is TRBJ1-2 and V is TRBV19, with 8 bases matching TRBD1. The CDR3 is 14 amino acids. Germline trimming cut 3 bases from V and 4 bases from J; bases unmatched to any gene: 4. In germline, CDR1 is LNHDA, CDR2 SQIVND (reference sequence). The CDR3 loop reads CASSIGTGAYGYTF. The CDR3 bases are TGTGCCAGTAGTATCGGGACAGGCGCCTATGGCTACACCTTC.

This sequence joins TRBV4-3 and TRBJ2-7; no clear D. CDR1 and CDR2 from the germline V gene are LGHNA and YSLEER. V was pared by 0 bases and J by 1 base, with 10 bases between. The CDR3 spans 15 residues. The DNA for the CDR3 is TGCGCCAGCAGCCAAGATCTTGGGGTTTCCTACGAGCAGTACTTC. It specifies CASSQDLGVSYEQYF.

This clonotype showed up just a few times. The V gene is TRBV6-5, the J gene TRBJ2-5; D uncertain. This CDR3 has 15 residues. The V and J ends lost 0 bases and 5 bases respectively, with 13 bases between them. The germline CDR1 and CDR2 sequences are MNHEY and SVGAGI. The CDR3 DNA is TGTGCCAGCAGTTACTCGGGTCGCAGTGGGGAGACCCAGTACTTC. The encoded protein is CASSYSGRSGETQYF.

This clonotype was recorded at least ten times. The chain carries TRBV10-3 and TRBJ1-1; D gene uncertain. This CDR3 spans 15 amino acids. Germline assignment: CDR1 ENHRY and CDR2 SYGVKD. V shed 0 bases and J shed 1 base, with 9 bases lying between them. CDR3 in DNA: TGTGCCATCAGTGAGTCGAAAGTGACGAACACTGAAGCTTTCTTT. As protein: CAISESKVTNTEAFF.

Ten or more counts support this clonotype. The rearrangement joins TRBV18 to TRBJ1-2; the D gene is possibly TRBD1 (6 bases). CDR3 length equals 15 residues. Germline V gene sequence: CDR1 KGHSH, CDR2 LQKENI. The V end lost 5 bases, the J end lost 1 base, and 14 bases lay between the germline ends. This chain's CDR3 is CASSTTGLNNYGYTF. CDR3 bases: TGTGCCAGCTCAACCACAGGGCTCAATAACTATGGCTACACCTTC.

J is TRBJ2-1 and V is TRBV7-9, with 13 bases fitting TRBD2. Germline loops: CDR1 SEHNR, CDR2 FQNEAQ (reference sequence). The V and J ends lost 8 bases and 8 bases, in that order; junction bases with no gene match: 6. The CDR3 consists of 14 residues. The CDR3 protein is CASSRLAGGDEQFF. The CDR3 DNA follows: TGTGCCAGCTCAAGACTAGCGGGAGGTGATGAGCAGTTCTTC. The full variable domain, completed using reference TRBV7-9 and TRBJ2-1, is DTGVSQNPRHKITKRGQNVTFRCDPISEHNRLYWYRQTLGQGPEFLTYFQNEAQLEKSRLLSDRFSAERPKGSFSTLEIQRTEQGDSAMYLCASSRLAGGDEQFFGPGTRLTVL.

The rearrangement links TRBV5-6 to TRBJ2-1; TRBD1 is a possible D gene (6 bases). This CDR3 spans 15 amino acids. Germline lookup yields CDR1 SGHDT and CDR2 YYEEEE. Trimming cost V 5 bases and J 3 bases, with 15 bases left between them. The CDR3 here is CASRFAGVFYNEQFF. The CDR3 nucleotides are TGTGCCAGCAGATTCGCAGGGGTCTTCTACAATGAGCAGTTCTTC.

This clonotype showed up just a few times. This chain joins TRBV29-1 and TRBJ2-7; no reliable D call. This CDR3 comprises 13 residues. The V gene lost 5 bases and the J gene lost 0 bases, with 11 bases spanning the gap. From germline, CDR1 is SQVTM and CDR2 ANQGSEA. The CDR3 sequence: CSVLGYVSYEQYF. The CDR3 coding sequence is TGCAGCGTTCTGGGATACGTCTCCTACGAGCAGTACTTC.

This clonotype appeared a few times. The CDR3 protein is CSATDGTSDSGELFF. The CDR3 DNA reads as TGCAGTGCGACCGATGGGACTAGCGATTCCGGGGAGCTGTTTTTT. The chain couples TRBV20-1 to TRBJ2-2, with 10 bases that match TRBD2. Trimming took 6 bases from V and 6 from J; bases not matched to a gene: 10. The CDR3 runs 15 residues. Germline CDR1 reads DFQATT; CDR2 reads SNEGSKA (reference sequence).